This T cell receptor beta chain was identified in a study of blood T cell repertoires in COVID-19. Repertoires were generated with immunoSEQ multiplex PCR, while TCRdb's copy carries only in-frame clones and drops some. Of under 200,000 clones listed, more than 75% are singletons. The CDR3 has 14 residues. Germline V gene data show CDR1 as SGHRS and CDR2 as YFSETQ. V was pared by 0 bases and J by 7 bases, with 5 bases of the junction left unmatched. Participant ages covered about 18 to 95 years across some 25 US areas. This TCR was recovered from a woman in her forties or fifties who had recovered from COVID-19. The genes are TRBV5-1 and TRBJ1-2, with 8 bases fitting TRBD1. Sequencing was carried out using PBMCs or T cells enriched from blood (not recorded which). CDR3 region: CASSLEFDRGGYTF. The CDR3 nucleotides read TGCGCCAGCAGCTTGGAGTTCGACAGGGGTGGCTACACCTTC.